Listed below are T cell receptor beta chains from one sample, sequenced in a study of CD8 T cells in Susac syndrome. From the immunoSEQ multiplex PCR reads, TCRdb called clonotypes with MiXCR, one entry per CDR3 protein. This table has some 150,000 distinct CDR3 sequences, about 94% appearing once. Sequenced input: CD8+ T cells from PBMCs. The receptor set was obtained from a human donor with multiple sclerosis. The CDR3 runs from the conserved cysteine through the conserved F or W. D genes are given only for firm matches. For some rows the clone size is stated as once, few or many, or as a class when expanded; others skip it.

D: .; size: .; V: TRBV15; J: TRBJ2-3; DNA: TGTGCCACCAGCAGAGACTGGGGGGACGACACAGATACGCAGTATTTT; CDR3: CATSRDWGDDTDTQYF
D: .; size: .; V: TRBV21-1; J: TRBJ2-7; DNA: TGTGCCAGCCGTTCCGGGACGCAGCCCTACGAGCAGTACTTC; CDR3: CASRSGTQPYEQYF
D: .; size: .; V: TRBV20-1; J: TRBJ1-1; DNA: TGCAGTGCTCCCAGAAGAGCTGAAGCTTTCTTT; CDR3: CSAPRRAEAFF
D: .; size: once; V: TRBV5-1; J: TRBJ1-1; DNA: TGCGCCAGCAGCGGCGTACAGGGAGTCGACACTGAAGCTTTCTTT; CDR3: CASSGVQGVDTEAFF
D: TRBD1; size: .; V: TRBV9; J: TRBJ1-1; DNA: TGTGCCAGCAGCGAAATACAGGGGGCGCGCACTGAAGCTTTCTTT; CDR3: CASSEIQGARTEAFF
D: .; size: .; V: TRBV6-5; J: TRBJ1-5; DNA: TGTGCCAGCAGTTCAGCCCCAAAGCAGCCCCAGCATTTT; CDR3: CASSSAPKQPQHF
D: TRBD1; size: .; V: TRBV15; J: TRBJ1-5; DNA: TGTGCCACCAGCAGAGGGACAGGTAGCAATCAGCCCCAGCATTTT; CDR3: CATSRGTGSNQPQHF
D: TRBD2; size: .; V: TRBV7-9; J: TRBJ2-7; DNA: TGTGCCAGCAGCTTTCCACTAGCGGCGACCTACGAGCAGTACTTC; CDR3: CASSFPLAATYEQYF
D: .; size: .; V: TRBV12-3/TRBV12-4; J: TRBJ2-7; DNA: TGTGCCAGCAGTTTAACCTTGGGGGATTACGAGCAGTACTTC; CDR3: CASSLTLGDYEQYF
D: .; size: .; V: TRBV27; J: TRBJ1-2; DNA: TGTGCCAGCACCCCGTTTGTGGGGAGTACAGGCTACACCTTC; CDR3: CASTPFVGSTGYTF
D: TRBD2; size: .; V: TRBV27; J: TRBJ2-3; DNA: TGTGCCAGCACGGACGGCGGGGGGACGATCACAGATACGCAGTATTTT; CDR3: CASTDGGGTITDTQYF
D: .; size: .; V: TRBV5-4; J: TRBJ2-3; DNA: TGTGCCAGCAGCCGTAAAGATACGCAGTATTTT; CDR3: CASSRKDTQYF
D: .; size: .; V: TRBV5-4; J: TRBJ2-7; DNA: TGTGCCAGCAGTTTGGGCAGGAGCTCCTACGAGCAGTACTTC; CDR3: CASSLGRSSYEQYF
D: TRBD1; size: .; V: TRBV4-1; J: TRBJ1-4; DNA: TGCGCCAGCAGGGGAAACAGGGGGCTTAGTGAAAAACTGTTTTTT; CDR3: CASRGNRGLSEKLFF
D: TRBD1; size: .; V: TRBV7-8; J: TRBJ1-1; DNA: TGTGCCAGCAGCTGGAACAACAGGGGCCCGACTGAAGCTTTCTTT; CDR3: CASSWNNRGPTEAFF
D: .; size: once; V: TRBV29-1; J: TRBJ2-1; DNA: TGCAGCGTTGAAAAGGGTTGGTCGTATGAGCAGTTCTTC; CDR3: CSVEKGWSYEQFF
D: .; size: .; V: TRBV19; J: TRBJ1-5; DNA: TGTGCCAGTAGTCTCCAGGACAGCAATCAGCCCCAGCATTTT; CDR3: CASSLQDSNQPQHF
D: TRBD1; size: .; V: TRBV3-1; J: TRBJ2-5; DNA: TGTGCCAGCAGCCCAGGGACAGGGACCCTCCAGACCCAGTACTTC; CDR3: CASSPGTGTLQTQYF
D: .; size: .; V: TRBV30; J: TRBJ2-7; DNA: TGTGCCTGGAGTGTAGGAATCTCCTACGAGCAGTACTTC; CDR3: CAWSVGISYEQYF
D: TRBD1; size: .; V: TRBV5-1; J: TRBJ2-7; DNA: TGCGCCAGCAGGGGGGACAGCGGCTACGAGCAGTACTTC; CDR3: CASRGDSGYEQYF
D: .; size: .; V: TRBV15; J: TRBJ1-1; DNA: TGTGCCACCAGCAGAGATAGTGGAGCTTTCTTT; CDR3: CATSRDSGAFF
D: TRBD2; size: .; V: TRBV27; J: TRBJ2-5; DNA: TGTGCCAGCAGCTCTGGGACTAGCGGGTACCAAGAGACCCAGTACTTC; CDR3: CASSSGTSGYQETQYF
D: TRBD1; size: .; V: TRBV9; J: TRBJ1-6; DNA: TGTGCCAGCAGTCCGACAGGGGGGCGCGGTTCACCCCTCCACTTT; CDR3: CASSPTGGRGSPLHF
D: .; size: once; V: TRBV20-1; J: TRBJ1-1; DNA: TGCAGTGCTCGGCACAGGAGTCTGAACACTGAAGCTTTCTTT; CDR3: CSARHRSLNTEAFF
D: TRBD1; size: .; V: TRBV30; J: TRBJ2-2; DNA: TGTGCCGGACCAACGACAGGGTCCGGGGAGCTGTTTTTT; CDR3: CAGPTTGSGELFF